The entry below describes one T cell receptor (beta chain). This specimen comes from a study of radiotherapy plus CTLA-4 blockade in lung cancer. CDR3 size: 13 residues. The germline V and J ends were trimmed by 9 bases and 2 bases, with 14 bases remaining between them. Germline V gene lookup returns CDR1 MDHEN and CDR2 SYDVKM. Repertoires were generated with immunoSEQ multiplex PCR, while TCRdb's copy carries only in-frame clones and drops some. The sample has around 100,000 clones, about 80% seen once. This TCR was sampled from a human donor with non-small cell lung cancer that progressed on radiotherapy plus ipilimumab. Some clones in this sample may be carry-over from other donors' samples. The sample in question was peripheral blood, obtained from a patient treated with radiotherapy plus ipilimumab. This chain links TRBV28 with TRBJ2-7, with D tentatively TRBD1 (6 bases). The CDR3 sequence: CASSQGYPYEQYF. The DNA for the CDR3 is TGTGCCAGTTCGCAGGGGTATCCCTACGAGCAGTACTTC.